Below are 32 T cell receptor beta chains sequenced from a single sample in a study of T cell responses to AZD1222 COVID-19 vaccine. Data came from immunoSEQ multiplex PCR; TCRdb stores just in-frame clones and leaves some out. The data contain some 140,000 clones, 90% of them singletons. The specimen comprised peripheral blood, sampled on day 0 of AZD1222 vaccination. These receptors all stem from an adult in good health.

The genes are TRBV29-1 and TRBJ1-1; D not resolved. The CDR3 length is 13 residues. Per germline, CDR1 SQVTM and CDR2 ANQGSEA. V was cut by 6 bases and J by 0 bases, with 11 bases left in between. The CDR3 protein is CSVSAGMNTEAFF. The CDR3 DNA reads TGCAGCGTATCTGCGGGAATGAACACTGAAGCTTTCTTT.

The CDR3 DNA sequence: TGCGCCAGCAGCTCAAGTCCCGGGACAGGGAATGAGCAGTTCTTC. It codes for CASSSSPGTGNEQFF. The chain carries TRBV5-1 and TRBJ2-1, with TRBD1 matching 9 bases. Germline-derived CDR1 and CDR2 are SGHRS and YFSETQ. CDR3 length: 15 amino acids. J gave up 7 bases and V 3 bases, and 8 bases lay outside the gene matches.

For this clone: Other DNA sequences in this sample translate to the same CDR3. The CDR3 is CASSPGLNTEAFF. The CDR3 nucleotides read TGTGCCAGCTCACCAGGATTGAACACTGAAGCTTTCTTT. The chain is built from TRBV18 and TRBJ1-1, with D unclear. The CDR3 length is 13 residues. V was pared by 2 bases and J by 0 bases, with 4 bases between. Germline V gene sequence: CDR1 KGHSH, CDR2 LQKENI. Together with reference TRBV18 and TRBJ1-1, the CDR3 gives the full variable domain: NAGVMQNPRHLVRRRGQEARLRCSPMKGHSHVYWYRQLPEEGLKFMVYLQKENIIDESGMPKERFSAEFPKEGPSILRIQQVVRGDSAAYFCASSPGLNTEAFFGQGTRLTVV.

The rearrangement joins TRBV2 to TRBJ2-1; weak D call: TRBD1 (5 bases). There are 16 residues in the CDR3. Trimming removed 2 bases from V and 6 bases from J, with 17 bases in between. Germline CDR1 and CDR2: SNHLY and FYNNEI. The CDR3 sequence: CASSEPTHSDSNEQFF. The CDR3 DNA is TGTGCCAGCAGTGAACCAACCCACTCCGACAGCAATGAGCAGTTCTTC. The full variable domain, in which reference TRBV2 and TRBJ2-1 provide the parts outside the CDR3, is EPEVTQTPSHQVTQMGQEVILRCVPISNHLYFYWYRQILGQKVEFLVSFYNNEISEKSEIFDDQFSVERPDGSNFTLKIRSTKLEDSAMYFCASSEPTHSDSNEQFFGPGTRLTVL.

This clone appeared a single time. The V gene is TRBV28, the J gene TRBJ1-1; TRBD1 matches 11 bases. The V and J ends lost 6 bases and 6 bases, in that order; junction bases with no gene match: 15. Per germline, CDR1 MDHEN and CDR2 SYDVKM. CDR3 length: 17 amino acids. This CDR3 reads CASSNSHGQGANAEAFF. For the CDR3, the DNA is TGTGCCAGCAGCAATTCCCACGGACAGGGGGCGAATGCTGAAGCTTTCTTT.

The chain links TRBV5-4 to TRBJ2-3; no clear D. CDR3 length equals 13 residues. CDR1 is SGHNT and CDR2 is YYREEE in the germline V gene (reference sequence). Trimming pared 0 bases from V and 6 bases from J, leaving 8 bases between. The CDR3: CASSLVTRDTQYF. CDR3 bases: TGTGCCAGCAGCTTGGTTACCCGGGATACGCAGTATTTT.

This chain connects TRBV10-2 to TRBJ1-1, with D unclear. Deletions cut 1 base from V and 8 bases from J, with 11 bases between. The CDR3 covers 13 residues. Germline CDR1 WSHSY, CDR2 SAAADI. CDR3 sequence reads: CASSEFGTQEAFF. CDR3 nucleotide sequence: TGCGCCAGCAGTGAGTTTGGAACCCAGGAAGCTTTCTTT.

CDR3 nucleotides: TGTGCCAGCAGCCCGGGACAGCTTGAAGCTTTCTTT. Its protein is CASSPGQLEAFF. The genes are TRBV5-4 and TRBJ1-1, with 7 bases identical to TRBD1. The junction had 4 bases not matched to a gene; V was cut back by 4 bases and J by 7 bases. This CDR3 spans 12 amino acids. Germline values: CDR1 SGHNT, CDR2 YYREEE (reference sequence).

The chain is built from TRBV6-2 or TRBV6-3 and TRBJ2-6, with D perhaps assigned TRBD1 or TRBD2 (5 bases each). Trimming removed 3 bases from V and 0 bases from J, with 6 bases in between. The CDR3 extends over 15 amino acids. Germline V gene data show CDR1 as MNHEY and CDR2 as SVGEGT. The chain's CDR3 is CASSYGGSGANVLTF. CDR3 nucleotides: TGTGCCAGCAGTTATGGGGGCTCTGGGGCCAACGTCCTGACTTTC.

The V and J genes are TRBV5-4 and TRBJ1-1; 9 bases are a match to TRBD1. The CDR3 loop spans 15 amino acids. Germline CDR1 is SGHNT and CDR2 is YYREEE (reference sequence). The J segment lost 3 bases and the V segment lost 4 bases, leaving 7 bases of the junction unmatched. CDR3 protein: CASSPQTGGDTEAFF. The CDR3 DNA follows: TGTGCCAGCAGCCCCCAGACAGGGGGGGACACTGAAGCTTTCTTT.

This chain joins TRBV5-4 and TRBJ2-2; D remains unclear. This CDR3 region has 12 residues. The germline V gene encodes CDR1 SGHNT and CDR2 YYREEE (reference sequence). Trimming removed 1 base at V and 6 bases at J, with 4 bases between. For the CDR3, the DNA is TGTGCCAGCAGCTTGAAGGCCGGGGAGCTGTTTTTT. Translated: CASSLKAGELFF.

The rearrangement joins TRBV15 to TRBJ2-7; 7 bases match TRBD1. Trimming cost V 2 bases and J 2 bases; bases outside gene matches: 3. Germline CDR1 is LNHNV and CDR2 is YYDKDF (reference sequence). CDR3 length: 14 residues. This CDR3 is CATSRYRGPYEQYF. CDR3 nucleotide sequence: TGTGCCACCAGCAGATACAGGGGCCCCTACGAGCAGTACTTC. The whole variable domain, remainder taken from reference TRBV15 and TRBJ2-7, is DAMVIQNPRYQVTQFGKPVTLSCSQTLNHNVMYWYQQKSSQAPKLLFHYYDKDFNNEADTPDNFQSRRPNTSFCFLDIRSPGLGDTAMYLCATSRYRGPYEQYFGPGTRLTVT.

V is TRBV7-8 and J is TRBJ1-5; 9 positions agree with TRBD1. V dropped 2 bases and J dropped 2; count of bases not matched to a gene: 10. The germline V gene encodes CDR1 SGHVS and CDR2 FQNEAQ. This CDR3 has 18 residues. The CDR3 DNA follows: TGTGCCAGCAGCTTAAGGCCGGGTTGGGACAGGGGCAATCAGCCCCAGCATTTT. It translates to CASSLRPGWDRGNQPQHF. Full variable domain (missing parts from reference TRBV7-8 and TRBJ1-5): GAGVSQSPRYKVAKRGQDVALRCDPISGHVSLFWYQQALGQGPEFLTYFQNEAQLDKSGLPSDRFFAERPEGSVSTLKIQRTQQEDSAVYLCASSLRPGWDRGNQPQHFGDGTRLSIL.

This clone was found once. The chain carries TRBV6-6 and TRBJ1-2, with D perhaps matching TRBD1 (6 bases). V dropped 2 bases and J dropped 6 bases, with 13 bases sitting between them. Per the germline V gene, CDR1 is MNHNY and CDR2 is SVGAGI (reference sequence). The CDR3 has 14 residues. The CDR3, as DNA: TGTGCCAGCAGTTACACACCCCAGGGGAATGGCTACACCTTC. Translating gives CASSYTPQGNGYTF.

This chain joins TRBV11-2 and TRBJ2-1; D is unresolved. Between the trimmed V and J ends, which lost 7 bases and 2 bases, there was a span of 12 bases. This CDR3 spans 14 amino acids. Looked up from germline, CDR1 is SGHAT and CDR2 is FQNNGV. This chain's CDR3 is CASNHYRTYNEQFF. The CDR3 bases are TGTGCCAGCAACCACTATCGTACCTACAATGAGCAGTTCTTC.

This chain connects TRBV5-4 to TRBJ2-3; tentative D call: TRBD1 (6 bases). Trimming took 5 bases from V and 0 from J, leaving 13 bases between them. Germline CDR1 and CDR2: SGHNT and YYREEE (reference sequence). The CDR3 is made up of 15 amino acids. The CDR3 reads CASRLDRSSTDTQYF. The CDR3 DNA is TGTGCCAGCAGATTAGACAGGTCTAGCACAGATACGCAGTATTTT.

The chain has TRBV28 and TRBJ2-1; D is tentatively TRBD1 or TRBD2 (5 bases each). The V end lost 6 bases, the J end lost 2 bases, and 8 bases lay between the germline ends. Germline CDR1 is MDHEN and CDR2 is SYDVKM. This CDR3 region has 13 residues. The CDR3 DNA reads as TGTGCCAGCAGGAGGGGAACCTACAATGAGCAGTTCTTC. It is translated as CASRRGTYNEQFF.

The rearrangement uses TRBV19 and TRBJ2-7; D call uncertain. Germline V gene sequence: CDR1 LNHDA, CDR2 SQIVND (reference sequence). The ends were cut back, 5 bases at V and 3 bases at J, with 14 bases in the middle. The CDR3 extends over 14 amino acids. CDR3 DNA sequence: TGTGCCAGTAGTCCGAGGCCTCGCTACTACGAGCAGTACTTC. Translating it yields CASSPRPRYYEQYF.

The CDR3: CATSDFSDRDSPLHF. The CDR3 nucleotides read TGTGCCACCAGTGATTTTAGTGACAGGGATTCACCCCTCCACTTT. V and J are TRBV24-1 and TRBJ1-6; the match to TRBD1 covers 7 bases. V was pared by 1 base and J by 8 bases, with 4 bases of the junction left unmatched. Per the germline V gene, CDR1 is KGHDR and CDR2 is SFDVKD. CDR3 length: 15 amino acids.

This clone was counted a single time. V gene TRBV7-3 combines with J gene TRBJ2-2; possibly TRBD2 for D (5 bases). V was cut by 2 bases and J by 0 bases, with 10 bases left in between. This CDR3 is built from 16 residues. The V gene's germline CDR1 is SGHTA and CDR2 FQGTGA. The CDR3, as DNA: TGTGCCAGCAGCTTATTACGGACTCCGAACACCGGGGAGCTGTTTTTT. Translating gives CASSLLRTPNTGELFF.

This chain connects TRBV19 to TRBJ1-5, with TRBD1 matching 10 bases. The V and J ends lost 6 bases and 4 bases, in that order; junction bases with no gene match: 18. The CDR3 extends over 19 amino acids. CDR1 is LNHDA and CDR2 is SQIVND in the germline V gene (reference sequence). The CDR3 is CASRPRDRGTPGRNQPQHF. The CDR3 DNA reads TGTGCCAGTAGACCCCGGGACAGGGGTACTCCGGGTCGTAATCAGCCCCAGCATTTT.

The CDR3 here is CASSLSRDTYGYTF. Written as DNA, the CDR3 is TGTGCCAGCAGTTTATCCCGGGACACTTATGGCTACACCTTC. J is TRBJ1-2 and V is TRBV27, with a possible D match to TRBD1 (6 bases). The germline V gene encodes CDR1 MNHEY and CDR2 SMNVEV (reference sequence). The CDR3 is 14 amino acids. V was clipped by 0 bases and J by 5 bases, with 10 bases between them.

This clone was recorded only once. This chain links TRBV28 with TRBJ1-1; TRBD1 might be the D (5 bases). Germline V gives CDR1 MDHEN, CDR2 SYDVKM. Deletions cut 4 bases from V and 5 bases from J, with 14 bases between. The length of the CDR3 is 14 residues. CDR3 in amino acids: CASSSPGWETEAFF. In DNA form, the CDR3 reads TGTGCCAGCAGTTCCCCAGGGTGGGAAACTGAAGCTTTCTTT.

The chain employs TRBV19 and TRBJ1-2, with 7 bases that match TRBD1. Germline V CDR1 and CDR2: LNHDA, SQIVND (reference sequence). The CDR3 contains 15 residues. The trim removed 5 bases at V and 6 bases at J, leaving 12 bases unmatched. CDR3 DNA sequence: TGTGCCAGTAGTTTTGGGACAGCGAATCCTAATGGCTACACCTTC. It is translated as CASSFGTANPNGYTF.

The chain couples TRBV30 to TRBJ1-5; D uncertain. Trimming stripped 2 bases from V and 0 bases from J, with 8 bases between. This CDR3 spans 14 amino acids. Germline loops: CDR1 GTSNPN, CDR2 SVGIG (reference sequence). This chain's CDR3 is CAWSRSISNQPQHF. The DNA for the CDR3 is TGTGCCTGGAGTCGGAGTATTAGCAATCAGCCCCAGCATTTT.

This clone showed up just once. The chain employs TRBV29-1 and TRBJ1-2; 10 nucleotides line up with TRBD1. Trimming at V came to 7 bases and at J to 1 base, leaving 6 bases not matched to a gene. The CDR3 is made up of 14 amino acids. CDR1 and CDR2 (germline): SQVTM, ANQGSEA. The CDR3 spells CSAMTGGNNYGYTF. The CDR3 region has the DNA TGCAGCGCCATGACAGGGGGCAATAACTATGGCTACACCTTC.

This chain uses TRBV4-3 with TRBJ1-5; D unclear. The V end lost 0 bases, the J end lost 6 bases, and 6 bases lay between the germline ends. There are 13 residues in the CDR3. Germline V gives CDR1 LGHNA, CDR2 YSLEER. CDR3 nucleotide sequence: TGCGCCAGCAGCCAAGAGACGCGTCAGCCCCAGCATTTT. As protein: CASSQETRQPQHF.

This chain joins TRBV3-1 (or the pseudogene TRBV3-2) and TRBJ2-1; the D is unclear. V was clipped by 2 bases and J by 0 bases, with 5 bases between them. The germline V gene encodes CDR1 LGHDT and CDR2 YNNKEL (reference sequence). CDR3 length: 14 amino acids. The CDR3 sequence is CASSQYSSYNEQFF. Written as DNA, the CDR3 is TGTGCCAGCAGCCAATATAGCTCCTACAATGAGCAGTTCTTC.

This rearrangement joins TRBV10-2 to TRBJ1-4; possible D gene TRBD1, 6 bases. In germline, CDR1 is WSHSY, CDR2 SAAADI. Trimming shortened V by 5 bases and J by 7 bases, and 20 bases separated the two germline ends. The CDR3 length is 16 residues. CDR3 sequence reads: CASSKPTGSGREKLFF. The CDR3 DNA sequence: TGCGCCAGCAGTAAACCAACAGGGTCAGGTCGTGAAAAACTGTTTTTT.

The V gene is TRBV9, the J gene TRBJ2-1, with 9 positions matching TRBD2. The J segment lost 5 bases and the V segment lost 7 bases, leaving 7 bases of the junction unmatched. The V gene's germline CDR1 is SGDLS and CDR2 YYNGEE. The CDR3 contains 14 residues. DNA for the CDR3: TGTGCCAGCGCCTGGGCTAGCGGGAACAATGAGCAGTTCTTC. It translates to CASAWASGNNEQFF.

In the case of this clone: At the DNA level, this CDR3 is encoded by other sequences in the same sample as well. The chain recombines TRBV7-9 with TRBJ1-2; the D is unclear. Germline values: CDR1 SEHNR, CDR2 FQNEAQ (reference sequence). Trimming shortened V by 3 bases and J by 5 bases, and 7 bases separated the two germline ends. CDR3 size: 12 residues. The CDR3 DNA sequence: TGTGCCAGCAGCTTGACGGGATATGGCTACACCTTC. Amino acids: CASSLTGYGYTF.

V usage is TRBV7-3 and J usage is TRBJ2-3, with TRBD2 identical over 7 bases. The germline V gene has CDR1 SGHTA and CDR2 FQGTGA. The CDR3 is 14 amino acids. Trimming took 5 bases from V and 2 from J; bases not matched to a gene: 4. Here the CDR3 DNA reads TGTGCCAGCAGCCACGGGACTAACACAGATACGCAGTATTTT. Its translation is CASSHGTNTDTQYF. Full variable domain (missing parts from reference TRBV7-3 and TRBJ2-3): GAGVSQTPSNKVTEKGKYVELRCDPISGHTALYWYRQSLGQGPEFLIYFQGTGAADDSGLPNDRFFAVRPEGSVSTLKIQRTERGDSAVYLCASSHGTNTDTQYFGPGTRLTVL.